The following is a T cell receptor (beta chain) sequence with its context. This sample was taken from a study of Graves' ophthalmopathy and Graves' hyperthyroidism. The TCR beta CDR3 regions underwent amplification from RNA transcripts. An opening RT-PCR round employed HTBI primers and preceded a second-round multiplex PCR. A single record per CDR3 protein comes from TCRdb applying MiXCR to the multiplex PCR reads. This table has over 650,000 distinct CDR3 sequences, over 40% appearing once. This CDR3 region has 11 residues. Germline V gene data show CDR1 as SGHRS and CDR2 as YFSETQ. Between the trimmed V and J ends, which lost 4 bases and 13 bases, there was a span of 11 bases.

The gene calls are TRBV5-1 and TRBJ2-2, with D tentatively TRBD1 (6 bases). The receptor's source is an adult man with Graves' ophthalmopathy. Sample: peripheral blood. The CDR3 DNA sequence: TGCGCCAGCAGCGTGACGACAGGGCTGTTTTTT. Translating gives CASSVTTGLFF.